This T cell receptor (beta chain) was sequenced during a study of blood T cell repertoires in COVID-19. Study summary: The origin of the acute and convalescent COVID-19 samples was the United States, Italy and Spain. Nucleic acid was either cDNA or gDNA, and it came from T cells, B-cell-depleted T cells, or PBMCs.

Original methodology: Reference gene primers were amplified, and this amplification served to estimate nucleated cell counts. TCRdb's copy holds only in-frame clones and misses some; the assay was immunoSEQ multiplex PCR. That table supplies the V and J calls and clone size; D and trimming were determined from the DNA. The sample yields 150,000 to 200,000 clones, around nine tenths seen once. V was clipped by 2 bases and J by 0 bases; unmatched bases: 4. The V gene's germline CDR1 is SGHRS and CDR2 YFSETQ. The CDR3 is 15 amino acids. There are a few counts of this clone. Sequencing used peripheral blood. The chain combines TRBV5-1 with TRBJ1-1; 7 positions agree with TRBD1. The source is a woman aged 18-29 years who had recovered from COVID-19. CDR3 residues: CASSFRDRLNTEAFF. The DNA for the CDR3 is TGCGCCAGCAGCTTTAGGGACAGATTGAACACTGAAGCTTTCTTT.